Detailed here is one T cell receptor (beta chain). Germline V gene data show CDR1 as LNHDA and CDR2 as SQIVND (reference sequence). J was trimmed by 7 bases and V by 5 bases; bases with no gene match: 14. The CDR3 contains 16 residues. The TCR beta repertoire was assessed by survey-level immunoSEQ sequencing. Sequenced by immunoSEQ multiplex PCR; TCRdb stores in-frame clones only, minus some. The sample yields roughly 68,000 clones, 93% seen once. The specimen sequenced was PBMCs. The sequence came from a man aged 40-55 years with rheumatoid arthritis. V gene TRBV19 combines with J gene TRBJ1-5, with 7 bases lining up with TRBD1. DNA of the CDR3: TGTGCCAGTAGTCCCCCTGAACAGGGGCGATGGCAGCCCCAGCATTTT. Translating gives CASSPPEQGRWQPQHF.